These 7 T cell receptor beta chains originate from one sample sequenced in a study of T cell repertoires in cytomegalovirus infection. Their recognized antigens are unknown. Each CDR3 protein gets one entry after TCRdb re-called the reads with MiXCR. The table includes roughly 920,000 distinct CDR3 sequences, approximately 31% detected once. The sequences come from cultured CD8+ T cells from PBMCs, collected from culture after CMV antigen stimulation. Receptors were obtained from a human donor in good health (CMV status not recorded). Some clones in this sample may be carry-over from other donors' samples.

The V and J genes are TRBV29-1 and TRBJ2-1; TRBD2 agrees at 10 bases. Looked up from germline, CDR1 is SQVTM and CDR2 is ANQGSEA. V shed 4 bases and J 7 bases; nucleotides not matched to a gene: 7. This CDR3 region has 14 residues. The CDR3 nucleotides read TGCAGCGTTGGGTCTAGGACTAGCGGAAATGAGCAGTTCTTC. Residues: CSVGSRTSGNEQFF.

In its sample, this clonotype was seen a few times. The V gene is TRBV7-9, the J gene TRBJ2-2; a weak D match, TRBD2 (7 bases). The CDR3 length is 15 residues. The germline CDR1 and CDR2 sequences are SEHNR and FQNEAQ (reference sequence). Trimming shortened V by 4 bases and J by 5 bases, and 14 bases separated the two germline ends. As DNA, the CDR3 is TGTGCCAGCAGCTACGCGGGGGCTGAGACCGGGGAGCTGTTTTTT. Translating gives CASSYAGAETGELFF. The full variable domain, completed using reference TRBV7-9 and TRBJ2-2, is DTGVSQNPRHKITKRGQNVTFRCDPISEHNRLYWYRQTLGQGPEFLTYFQNEAQLEKSRLLSDRFSAERPKGSFSTLEIQRTEQGDSAMYLCASSYAGAETGELFFGEGSRLTVL.

V gene TRBV7-3 combines with J gene TRBJ1-1; TRBD1 matches 9 bases. The CDR3 is 16 amino acids. V gave up 0 bases and J gave up 7 bases; unmatched junction bases: 9. Germline CDR1 is SGHTA and CDR2 is FQGTGA. The CDR3 sequence is CASSLTPTGGISEAFF. DNA for the CDR3: TGTGCCAGCAGCTTAACCCCGACAGGGGGAATCAGTGAAGCTTTCTTT.

This rearrangement joins TRBV5-1 to TRBJ2-3; D perhaps matches TRBD1 (5 bases). Trimming took off 6 bases at V and 2 bases at J, with 13 bases between the two ends. Per the germline V gene, CDR1 is SGHRS and CDR2 is YFSETQ. The CDR3 has 14 residues. The CDR3 nucleotides are TGCGCCAGCAACCTTATGGACAACACAGATACGCAGTATTTT. Translated, it gives CASNLMDNTDTQYF.

This clonotype was recorded a few times. The rearrangement joins TRBV9 to TRBJ2-2; perhaps TRBD1 as D (6 bases). The length of the CDR3 is 15 residues. V was cut by 5 bases and J by 4 bases, with 15 bases left in between. Germline CDR1 SGDLS, CDR2 YYNGEE. CDR3 sequence: CASSGVGQSTGELFF. As DNA, the CDR3 is TGTGCCAGCAGTGGCGTGGGACAATCCACCGGGGAGCTGTTTTTT.

This chain links TRBV20-1 with TRBJ2-7; D may be TRBD1 or TRBD2 (6 bases each). This CDR3 is built from 15 residues. Germline V gene sequence: CDR1 DFQATT, CDR2 SNEGSKA (reference sequence). The V end was cut by 1 base, the J end by 6 bases, with 19 bases between. The CDR3 reads CSARGWGASRGEQYF. CDR3 in DNA: TGCAGTGCTAGAGGGTGGGGGGCATCTCGGGGCGAGCAGTACTTC.

Concerning this clonotype: Germline is not matched at one junction end, which may reflect a read error. The V call is TRBV6-2 or TRBV6-3, the J call TRBJ2-1; D call uncertain. This CDR3 comprises 16 residues. Germline CDR1 and CDR2: MNHEY and SVGEGT. In DNA, the CDR3 is TGTGCCAGCAGTTTCCGGGTAGGCGGAACCTACGATGAGCAGTTCTTC. Its translation: CASSFRVGGTYDEQFF.